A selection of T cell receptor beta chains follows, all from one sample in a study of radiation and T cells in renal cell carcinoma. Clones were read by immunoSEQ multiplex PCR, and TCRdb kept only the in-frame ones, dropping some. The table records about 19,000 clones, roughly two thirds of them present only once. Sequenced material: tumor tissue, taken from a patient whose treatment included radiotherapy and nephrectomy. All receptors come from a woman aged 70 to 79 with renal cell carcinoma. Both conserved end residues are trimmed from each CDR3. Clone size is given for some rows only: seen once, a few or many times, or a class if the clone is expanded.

CDR3 protein: ASSPDRSPNQPQH
J gene: TRBJ1-5
V gene: TRBV11-2
clone size: few

CDR3 protein: ASSFLSGGEDTQY
J gene: TRBJ2-3
V gene: TRBV27
clone size: once

CDR3 protein: ASSTGTGNDYT
J gene: TRBJ1-2
V gene: TRBV5-6
clone size: .

CDR3 protein: ASSQDSGGFGTEAF
J gene: TRBJ1-1
V gene: TRBV4-1
clone size: few

CDR3 protein: ASRGSETQY
J gene: TRBJ2-5
V gene: TRBV6-5
clone size: few

CDR3 protein: ASSATGAVWMNQPQH
J gene: TRBJ1-5
V gene: TRBV6-1
clone size: .

CDR3 protein: ASTGSGLMNTEAF
J gene: TRBJ1-1
V gene: TRBV28
clone size: .

CDR3 protein: ATSIGQGPTDTQY
J gene: TRBJ2-3
V gene: TRBV15
clone size: once

CDR3 protein: ASSPSSGGYNEQF
J gene: TRBJ2-1
V gene: TRBV9
clone size: few

CDR3 protein: ASSQGTSTSSYEQY
J gene: TRBJ2-7
V gene: TRBV4-3
clone size: .

CDR3 protein: ASSEVRGNSPLH
J gene: TRBJ1-6
V gene: TRBV2
clone size: .